This T cell receptor (beta chain) emerged from a study of T cell responses to AZD1222 COVID-19 vaccine. The V gene end was trimmed by 2 bases and the J gene end by 5 bases; junction bases not matched to a gene: 6. The CDR3 spans 14 residues. Per germline, CDR1 SGHDT and CDR2 YYEEEE. Study-level findings and limits: Mostly white British, mostly female donors; authors suggested clonal diversity may be underestimated. In the spike-specific TCR repertoire, nearly half reportedly target unmutated variant regions. Baseline antibody screening turned up just a handful of seropositive AZD1222 recipients. Repertoires were collected only later (after the peak T cell response had occurred).

Data came from immunoSEQ multiplex PCR; TCRdb stores just in-frame clones and leaves some out. The sample records about 110,000 clones, about 85% being singletons. Notes on this clone: The antigen remains undetermined.

The TCR sequence derives from an adult in good health. This chain uses TRBV5-6 with TRBJ2-7, with TRBD2 matching 8 bases. Sequencing was performed on peripheral blood, taken on day 0 of AZD1222 vaccination. CDR3 region: CASSLSGSTHEQYF. The CDR3 DNA follows: TGTGCCAGCAGCTTAAGCGGGAGCACCCACGAGCAGTACTTC.